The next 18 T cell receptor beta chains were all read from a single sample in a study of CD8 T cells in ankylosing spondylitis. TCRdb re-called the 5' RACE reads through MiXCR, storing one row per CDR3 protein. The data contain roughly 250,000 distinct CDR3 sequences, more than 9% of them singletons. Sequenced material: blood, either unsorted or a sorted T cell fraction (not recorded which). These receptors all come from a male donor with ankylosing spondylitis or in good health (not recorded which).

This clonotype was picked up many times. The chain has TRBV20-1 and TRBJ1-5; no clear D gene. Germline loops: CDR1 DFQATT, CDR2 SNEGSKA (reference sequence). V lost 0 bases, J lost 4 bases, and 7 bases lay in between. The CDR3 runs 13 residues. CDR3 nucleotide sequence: TGCAGTGCTAGAGAGGCAGGAAATCAGCCCCAGCATTTT. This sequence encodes CSAREAGNQPQHF.

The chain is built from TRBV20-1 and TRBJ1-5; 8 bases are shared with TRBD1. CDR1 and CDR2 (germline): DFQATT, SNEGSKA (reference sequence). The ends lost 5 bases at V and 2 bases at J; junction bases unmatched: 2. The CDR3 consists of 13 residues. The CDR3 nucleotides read TGCAGTGCTCCGGGACAGGGCAATCAGCCCCAGCATTTT. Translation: CSAPGQGNQPQHF.

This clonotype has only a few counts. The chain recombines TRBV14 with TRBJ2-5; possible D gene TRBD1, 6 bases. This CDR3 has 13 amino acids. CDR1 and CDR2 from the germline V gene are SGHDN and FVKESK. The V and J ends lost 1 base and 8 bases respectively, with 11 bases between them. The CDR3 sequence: CASSQGTGNTQYF. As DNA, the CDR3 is TGTGCCAGCAGCCAAGGAACAGGGAATACCCAGTACTTC.

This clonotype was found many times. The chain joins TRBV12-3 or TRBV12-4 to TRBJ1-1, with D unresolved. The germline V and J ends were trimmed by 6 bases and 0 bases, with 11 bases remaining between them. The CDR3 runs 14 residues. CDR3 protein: CASSLTTVNTEAFF. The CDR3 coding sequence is TGTGCCAGCAGCCTGACAACCGTGAACACTGAAGCTTTCTTT.

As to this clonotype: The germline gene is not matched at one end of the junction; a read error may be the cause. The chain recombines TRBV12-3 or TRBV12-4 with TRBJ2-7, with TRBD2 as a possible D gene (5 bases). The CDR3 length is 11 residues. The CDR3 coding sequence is TGTACCAGCAGTTTAGGAGGCGAGCAGTACTTC. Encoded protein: CTSSLGGEQYF.

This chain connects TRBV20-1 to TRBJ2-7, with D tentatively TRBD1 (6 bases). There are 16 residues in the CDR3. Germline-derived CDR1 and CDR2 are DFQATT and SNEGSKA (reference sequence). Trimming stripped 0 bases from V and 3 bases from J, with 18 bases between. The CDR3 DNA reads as TGCAGTGCTAGAGATGGTTTCCCAGGGGAAATCTACGAGCAGTACTTC. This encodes CSARDGFPGEIYEQYF.

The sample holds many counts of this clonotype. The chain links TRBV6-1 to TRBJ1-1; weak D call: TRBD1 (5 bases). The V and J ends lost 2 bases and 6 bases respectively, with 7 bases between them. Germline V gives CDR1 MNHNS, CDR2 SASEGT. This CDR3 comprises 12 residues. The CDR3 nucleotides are TGTGCCAGCAGTGAATGGGGGTCTGAAGCTTTCTTT. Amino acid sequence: CASSEWGSEAFF.

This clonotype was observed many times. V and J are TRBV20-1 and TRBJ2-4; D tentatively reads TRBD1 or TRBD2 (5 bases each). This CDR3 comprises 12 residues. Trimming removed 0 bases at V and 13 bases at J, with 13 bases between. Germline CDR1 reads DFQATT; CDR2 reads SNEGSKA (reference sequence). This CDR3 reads CSARDLGPRQYF. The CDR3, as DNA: TGCAGTGCTAGAGATTTGGGACCACGGCAGTACTTC.

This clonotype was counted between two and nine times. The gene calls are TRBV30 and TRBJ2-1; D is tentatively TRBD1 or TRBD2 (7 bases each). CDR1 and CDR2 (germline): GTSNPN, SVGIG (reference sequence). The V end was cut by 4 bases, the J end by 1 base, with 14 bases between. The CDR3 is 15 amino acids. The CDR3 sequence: CAWTTRGGSYNEQFF. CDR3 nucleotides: TGTGCCTGGACTACCAGGGGGGGATCCTACAATGAGCAGTTCTTC.

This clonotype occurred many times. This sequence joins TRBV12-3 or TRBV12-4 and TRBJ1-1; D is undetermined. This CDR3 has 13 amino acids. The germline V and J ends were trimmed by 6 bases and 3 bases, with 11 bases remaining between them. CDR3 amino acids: CASRLGSDTEAFF. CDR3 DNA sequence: TGTGCCAGCAGGTTGGGCTCGGACACTGAAGCTTTCTTT.

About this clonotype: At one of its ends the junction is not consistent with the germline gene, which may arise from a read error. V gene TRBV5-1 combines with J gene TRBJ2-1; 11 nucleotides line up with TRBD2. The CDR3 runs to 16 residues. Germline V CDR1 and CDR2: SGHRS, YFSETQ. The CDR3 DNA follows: TGCGCTAGCACTCCAGTTTCCGGGACTAGCGGTATTGAGCAGTTCTTC. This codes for CASTPVSGTSGIEQFF.

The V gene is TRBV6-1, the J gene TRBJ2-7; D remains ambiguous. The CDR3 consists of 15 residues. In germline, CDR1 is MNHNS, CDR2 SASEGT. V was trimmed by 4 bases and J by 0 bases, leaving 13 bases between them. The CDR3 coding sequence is TGTGCCAGCAGTGTAGTTAGCCTCAGCTCCTACGAGCAGTACTTC. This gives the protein CASSVVSLSSYEQYF.

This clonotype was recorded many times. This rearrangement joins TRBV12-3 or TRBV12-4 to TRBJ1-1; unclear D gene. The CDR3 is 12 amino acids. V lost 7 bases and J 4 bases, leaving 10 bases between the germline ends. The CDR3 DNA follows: TGTGCCAGCAATACGGAGGGCACTGAAGCTTTCTTT. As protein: CASNTEGTEAFF.

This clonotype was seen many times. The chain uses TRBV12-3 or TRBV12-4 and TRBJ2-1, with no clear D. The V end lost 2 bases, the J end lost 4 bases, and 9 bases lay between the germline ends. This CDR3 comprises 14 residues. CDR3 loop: CASSLMAAYNEQFF. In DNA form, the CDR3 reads TGTGCCAGCAGTTTAATGGCAGCATACAATGAGCAGTTCTTC.

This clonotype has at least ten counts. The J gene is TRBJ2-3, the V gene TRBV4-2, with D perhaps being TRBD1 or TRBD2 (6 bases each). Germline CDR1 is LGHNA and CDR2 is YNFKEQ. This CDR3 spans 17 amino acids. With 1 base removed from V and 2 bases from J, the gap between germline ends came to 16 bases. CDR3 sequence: CASSQGVRGGFTDTQYF. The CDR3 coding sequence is TGTGCCAGCAGCCAAGGAGTTCGAGGGGGGTTCACAGATACGCAGTATTTT.

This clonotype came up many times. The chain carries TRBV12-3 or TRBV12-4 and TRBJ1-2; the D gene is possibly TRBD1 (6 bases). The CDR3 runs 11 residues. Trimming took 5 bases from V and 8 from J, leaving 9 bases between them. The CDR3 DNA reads TGTGCCAGCAGTACAGGGAAAGGCTACACCTTC. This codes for CASSTGKGYTF.

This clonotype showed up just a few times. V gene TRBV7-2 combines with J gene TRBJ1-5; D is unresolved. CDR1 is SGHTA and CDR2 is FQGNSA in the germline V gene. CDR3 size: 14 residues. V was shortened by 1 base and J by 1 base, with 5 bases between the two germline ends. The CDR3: CASSLVASNQPQHF. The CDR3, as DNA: TGTGCCAGCAGCTTAGTTGCAAGCAATCAGCCCCAGCATTTT.

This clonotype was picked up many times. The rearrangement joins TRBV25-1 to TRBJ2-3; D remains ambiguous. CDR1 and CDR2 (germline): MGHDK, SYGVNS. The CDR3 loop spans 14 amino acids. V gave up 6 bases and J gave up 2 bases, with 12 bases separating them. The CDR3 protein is CASSQAKITDTQYF. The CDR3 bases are TGTGCCAGCAGCCAAGCGAAAATCACAGATACGCAGTATTTT. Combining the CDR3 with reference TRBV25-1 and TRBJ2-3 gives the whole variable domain EADIYQTPRYLVIGTGKKITLECSQTMGHDKMYWYQQDPGMELHLIHYSYGVNSTEKGDLSSESTVSRIRTEHFPLTLESARPSHTSQYLCASSQAKITDTQYFGPGTRLTVL.